This T cell receptor (beta chain) stems from a study of T cells expressing NK-cell markers. Study information: From sorted CD3+CD56+NKG2C+, CD3+CD56+NKG2C- and CD3+CD56-NKG2C+ T cells came the TCR beta repertoires. Seven of the eight sequenced donors were HCMV-seropositive; one was seronegative.

TCR beta cDNA was generated via 5'RACE template switching incorporating UMIs. Reanalyzing the 5' RACE reads, TCRdb keeps one entry per CDR3 protein, without DNA. Its listing shows about 150,000 distinct CDR3 sequences. With respect to this clonotype: No antigen is known for it.

This CDR3 is 15 amino acids long. The germline CDR1 and CDR2 sequences are SGHRS and YFSETQ. General observations from the study: NKG2C+ dominant clonotype frequencies in 6 or 7 donors were roughly 1.0-7.5% of CD8+ T cells.

Sequencing used blood T cells: a sorted CD56 or NKG2C T cell subset, CD4+ or CD8+ T cells, or bulk PBMC T cells (not recorded which). The source is a woman in her forties or fifties in good health. The rearrangement joins TRBV5-1 to TRBJ1-1; TCRdb indicates TRBD1, and absent DNA this call remains unverified. CDR3: CASSFREGVDTEAFF.